The next 16 T cell receptor beta chains were all read from a single sample in a study of human T cells and chemical hapten exposure. TCRdb itself ran the RACE reads through MiXCR, one entry per CDR3 protein. Among about 130,000 distinct CDR3 sequences listed, approximately 9.1% were seen once. Time point indicated: healthy volunteer bleed at 2 weeks. Unfractionated whole blood served as the source for total RNA extraction. Material: whole blood. The origin of the receptors is a male donor in good health. Some clones in this sample may be carry-over from other donors' samples.

The table lists this clonotype with a few counts. The V call is TRBV7-2, the J call TRBJ2-1; 10 bases are shared with TRBD1. The V segment lost 0 bases and the J segment 0 bases; nucleotides outside the gene matches: 5. The CDR3 consists of 18 residues. CDR1 SGHTA and CDR2 FQGNSA come from the germline V gene. The CDR3 coding sequence is TGTGCCAGCAGCTTAGCGGGGACAGGGGCCAACTCCTACAATGAGCAGTTCTTC. Encoded protein: CASSLAGTGANSYNEQFF.

V usage is TRBV7-9 and J usage is TRBJ2-7; D is unresolved. The CDR3 runs 11 residues. The V gene's germline CDR1 is SEHNR and CDR2 FQNEAQ (reference sequence). The V and J ends lost 5 bases and 3 bases respectively, with 5 bases between them. CDR3 region: CASSLFYEQYF. DNA of the CDR3: TGTGCCAGCAGCCTCTTCTACGAGCAGTACTTC. Full variable domain (outside the CDR3, taken from reference TRBV7-9 and TRBJ2-7): DTGVSQNPRHKITKRGQNVTFRCDPISEHNRLYWYRQTLGQGPEFLTYFQNEAQLEKSRLLSDRFSAERPKGSFSTLEIQRTEQGDSAMYLCASSLFYEQYFGPGTRLTVT.

This chain connects TRBV24-1 to TRBJ2-3; D gene uncertain. The germline V and J ends were trimmed by 2 bases and 1 base, with 9 bases remaining between them. Germline V lookup: CDR1 KGHDR, CDR2 SFDVKD. The CDR3 has 15 residues. This CDR3 reads CATSDSGYGTDTQYF. In DNA, the CDR3 is TGTGCCACCAGTGATTCTGGATACGGCACAGATACGCAGTATTTT.

This clonotype showed up many times. The J gene is TRBJ2-1, the V gene TRBV20-1; 9 nucleotides agree with TRBD2. CDR1 is DFQATT, CDR2 SNEGSKA, per germline (reference sequence). The V segment lost 0 bases and the J segment 7 bases; nucleotides outside the gene matches: 10. The CDR3 extends over 16 amino acids. CDR3 nucleotides: TGCAGTGCTAGAGATATAGGACTAGCGAAGATGAATGAGCAGTTCTTC. This codes for CSARDIGLAKMNEQFF.

The rearrangement uses TRBV12-3 or TRBV12-4 and TRBJ2-3; TRBD2 matches at 13 bases. Trimming removed 5 bases from V and 6 bases from J; junction bases left unmatched: 14. This CDR3 is 18 amino acids long. The CDR3 sequence: CASSEPGTSGMGGDTQYF. CDR3 nucleotide sequence: TGTGCCAGCAGTGAACCCGGGACTAGCGGGATGGGGGGCGATACGCAGTATTTT.

Regarding this clonotype: Possible read error: a much larger clone is one base away. This sequence joins TRBV6-5 and TRBJ1-2; no clear D gene. CDR1 is MNHEY, CDR2 SVGAGI, per germline. There are 13 residues in the CDR3. The CDR3 loop is CVSIDWQNYGYTF. DNA for the CDR3: TGTGTCAGCATCGACTGGCAGAACTATGGCTACACCTTC.

This clonotype appeared a few times. The V call is TRBV6-5, the J call TRBJ2-1, with 11 bases fitting TRBD2. Germline CDR1 and CDR2: MNHEY and SVGAGI. This CDR3 is built from 15 residues. V lost 5 bases, J lost 10 bases, and 10 bases stayed unmatched. CDR3 protein: CASSTRLAGGIEQFF. The CDR3 DNA reads TGTGCCAGCAGTACTCGTCTAGCGGGAGGAATAGAGCAGTTCTTC.

V usage is TRBV12-3 or TRBV12-4 and J usage is TRBJ1-1; D may be TRBD1 (5 bases). The CDR3 length is 13 residues. Trimming removed 6 bases from V and 5 bases from J, with 13 bases in between. CDR3 sequence reads: CASRGEGGTEAFF. The CDR3 DNA sequence: TGTGCCAGCAGGGGGGAGGGTGGGACTGAAGCTTTCTTT.

This clonotype showed up many times. The chain combines TRBV6-5 with TRBJ2-3; the match to TRBD1 covers 9 bases. The CDR3 spans 17 residues. With 7 bases clipped from V and 0 bases from J, the junction kept 11 bases outside the gene matches. Germline-derived CDR1 and CDR2 are MNHEY and SVGAGI. This chain's CDR3 is CASTATGGLHSTDTQYF. CDR3 bases: TGTGCCAGCACCGCAACAGGGGGCCTACATAGCACAGATACGCAGTATTTT.

The chain uses TRBV2 and TRBJ2-7; a possible D gene is TRBD1 (5 bases). Germline-derived CDR1 and CDR2 are SNHLY and FYNNEI. This CDR3 region has 14 residues. Trimming pared 3 bases from V and 3 bases from J, leaving 12 bases between. In nucleotides, the CDR3 is TGTGCCAGCAGTGAGGTCCAGGGCGGCTACGAGCAGTACTTC. Its protein is CASSEVQGGYEQYF.

CDR3 amino acids: CASSLSEGYGYTF. In DNA, the CDR3 is TGTGCCAGCAGCCTCAGTGAGGGGTATGGCTACACCTTC. This chain connects TRBV5-4 to TRBJ1-2; D may be TRBD1 (5 bases). The germline V and J ends were trimmed by 4 bases and 5 bases, with 12 bases remaining between them. Germline CDR1 SGHNT, CDR2 YYREEE (reference sequence). The CDR3 has 13 residues.

This clonotype has at least ten counts. The rearrangement uses TRBV7-9 and TRBJ2-1; 12 bases line up with TRBD2. The CDR3 has 18 residues. The V segment lost 1 base and the J segment 0 bases; nucleotides outside the gene matches: 4. The germline gives CDR1 SEHNR, CDR2 FQNEAQ (reference sequence). In DNA form, the CDR3 reads TGTGCCAGCAGCTTAGTCCCTAGCGGGAGGGGCTCCTACAATGAGCAGTTCTTC. Its protein is CASSLVPSGRGSYNEQFF.

This clonotype appeared many times. Written as DNA, the CDR3 is TGTGCCAGCAGGGCCACAGGGGGCTCCCATGGCTACACCTTC. This gives the protein CASRATGGSHGYTF. The rearrangement uses TRBV12-3 or TRBV12-4 and TRBJ1-2, with 9 bases that match TRBD1. The CDR3 is 14 residues long. The trim removed 6 bases at V and 6 bases at J, leaving 8 bases unmatched.

This clonotype was seen ten or more times. The chain recombines TRBV7-9 with TRBJ2-1; 9 bases match TRBD1. There are 14 residues in the CDR3. Trimming at V came to 5 bases and at J to 7 bases, leaving 6 bases not matched to a gene. Germline CDR1 reads SEHNR; CDR2 reads FQNEAQ (reference sequence). The CDR3, as DNA: TGTGCCAGCAGCGGACAGGACAGGGGTAATGAGCAGTTCTTC. It translates to CASSGQDRGNEQFF.

The V call is TRBV12-3 or TRBV12-4, the J call TRBJ1-1; a weak D match, TRBD1 (5 bases). CDR3 size: 14 residues. Trimming shortened V by 6 bases and J by 8 bases, and 19 bases separated the two germline ends. The CDR3 region is CASSLILGATEAFF. CDR3 bases: TGTGCCAGCAGCTTAATTTTAGGGGCCACCGAAGCTTTCTTT.

This clonotype has just a few counts. V usage is TRBV29-1 and J usage is TRBJ2-1; D might be TRBD1 (6 bases). This CDR3 comprises 13 residues. The germline V gene encodes CDR1 SQVTM and CDR2 ANQGSEA. Deletions cut 5 bases from V and 7 bases from J, with 15 bases between. The CDR3 sequence is CSVLRSGTNEQFF. The CDR3 DNA sequence: TGCAGCGTTCTTCGGAGTGGGACAAATGAGCAGTTCTTC.